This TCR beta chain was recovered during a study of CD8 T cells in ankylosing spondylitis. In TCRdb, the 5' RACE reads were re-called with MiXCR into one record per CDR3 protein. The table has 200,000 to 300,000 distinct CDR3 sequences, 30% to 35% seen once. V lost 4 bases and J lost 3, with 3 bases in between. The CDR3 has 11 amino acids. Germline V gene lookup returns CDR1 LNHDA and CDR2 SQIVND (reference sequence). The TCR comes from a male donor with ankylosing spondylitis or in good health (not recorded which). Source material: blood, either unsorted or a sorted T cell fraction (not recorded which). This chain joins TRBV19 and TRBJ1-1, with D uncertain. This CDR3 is CASSTYTEAFF. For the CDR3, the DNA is TGTGCCAGTAGTACCTACACTGAAGCTTTCTTT.